This passage covers 18 T cell receptor beta chains from one sample sequenced in a study of T cell repertoires in aging, cancer and after chemotherapy. The template was genomic DNA from peripheral blood, not RNA. A mixed TRB-A/B primer pool amplified rearranged TRB by multiplex touch-down PCR. MiXCR, run by TCRdb on the multiplex PCR reads, gives a single entry per CDR3 protein. Of more than 1,500 distinct CDR3 sequences in the sample, approximately 23% are singletons; the top ten hold more than 60%. Input material: blood. The receptor set was obtained from a human donor with a solid tumor.

Relative to its sample, this clonotype is medium-sized. The V call is TRBV4-3, the J call TRBJ1-1; unclear D gene. The CDR3 totals 12 residues. The V and J ends lost 1 base and 4 bases respectively, with 4 bases between them. The germline V gene encodes CDR1 LGHNA and CDR2 YSLEER. The CDR3 spells CASSQGPTEAFF. The CDR3 DNA is TGCGCCAGCAGCCAAGGACCCACTGAAGCTTTCTTT.

As concerns this clonotype: The CDR3 does not close with the conserved phenylalanine or tryptophan, likely indicating a read error. The V and J genes are TRBV20-1 and TRBJ1-5; no clear D. The CDR3 is 14 amino acids. Deletions cut 1 base from V and 3 bases from J, with 10 bases between. Germline-derived CDR1 and CDR2 are DFQATT and SNEGSKA (reference sequence). The CDR3 region is CSARVAQYNQPQHL. In nucleotides, the CDR3 is TGCAGTGCTAGAGTGGCGCAGTACAATCAGCCCCAGCATTTA.

The V gene is TRBV6-2 or TRBV6-3, the J gene TRBJ2-2; no firm D call. This CDR3 comprises 11 residues. CDR1 and CDR2 (germline): MNHEY, SVGEGT. Trimming took off 8 bases at V and 6 bases at J, with 7 bases between the two ends. The chain's CDR3 is CASEDPGELFF. As DNA, the CDR3 is TGTGCCAGCGAGGACCCCGGGGAGCTGTTTTTT.

The chain employs TRBV19 and TRBJ2-5; 13 positions match TRBD2. Germline V CDR1 and CDR2: LNHDA, SQIVND (reference sequence). The trim removed 5 bases at V and 5 bases at J, leaving 20 bases unmatched. The CDR3 is 20 residues long. CDR3 protein: CASSPRTSGGISGVSETQYF. The CDR3 DNA reads as TGTGCCAGTAGTCCCCGGACTAGCGGGGGAATAAGCGGGGTGTCGGAGACCCAGTACTTC. Using reference TRBV19 and TRBJ2-5 for the parts outside the CDR3, the full variable domain is DGGITQSPKYLFRKEGQNVTLSCEQNLNHDAMYWYRQDPGQGLRLIYYSQIVNDFQKGDIAEGYSVSREKKESFPLTVTSAQKNPTAFYLCASSPRTSGGISGVSETQYFGPGTRLLVL.

This clonotype is termed medium-sized. The J gene is TRBJ2-7, the V gene TRBV5-6; D is possibly TRBD2 (7 bases). Trimming took off 6 bases at V and 5 bases at J, with 18 bases between the two ends. Germline lookup yields CDR1 SGHDT and CDR2 YYEEEE. This CDR3 contains 14 residues. CDR3 sequence: CASNLSGGRHEQYF. DNA for the CDR3: TGTGCCAGCAACCTATCCGGGGGGCGCCACGAGCAGTACTTC.

The chain carries TRBV24-1 and TRBJ2-5; 8 positions match TRBD2. Germline CDR1 KGHDR, CDR2 SFDVKD. This CDR3 has 15 amino acids. The V gene end was trimmed by 3 bases and the J gene end by 1 base; junction bases not matched to a gene: 3. The chain's CDR3 is CATSDPGLAQETQYF. CDR3 bases: TGTGCCACCAGTGATCCCGGACTAGCCCAAGAGACCCAGTACTTC.

This clonotype is deemed medium-sized. V is TRBV30 and J is TRBJ2-5, with 7 bases fitting TRBD1. CDR1 and CDR2 (germline): GTSNPN, SVGIG (reference sequence). This CDR3 comprises 16 residues. V shed 1 base, J shed 0 bases, and the junction held 8 bases outside the gene matches. The CDR3 sequence is CAWSATGTANQETQYF. In DNA form, the CDR3 reads TGTGCCTGGAGTGCGACCGGGACAGCAAACCAAGAGACCCAGTACTTC.

This clonotype is classed as medium-sized (0.01 to 0.1%). The CDR3 coding sequence is TGTGCCAGCAGTGCCGGGGGGAGCTTATACAATGAGCAGTTCTTC. Its protein is CASSAGGSLYNEQFF. J is TRBJ2-1 and V is TRBV6-5, with 7 bases matching TRBD2. Germline CDR1 reads MNHEY; CDR2 reads SVGAGI. Germline trimming cut 5 bases from V and 4 bases from J; bases unmatched to any gene: 8. This CDR3 contains 15 residues.

By sample share, this clonotype is medium-sized (0.01 to 0.1%). The rearrangement links TRBV30 to TRBJ1-2; D gene uncertain. Germline V gives CDR1 GTSNPN, CDR2 SVGIG (reference sequence). The CDR3 is made up of 12 amino acids. The CDR3 is CASETVRYGYTF. The CDR3 DNA is TGTGCTAGCGAAACAGTCCGCTATGGCTACACCTTC. The variable domain in full, with the rest retrieved from reference TRBV30 and TRBJ1-2, is SQTIHQWPATLVQPVGSPLSLECTVEGTSNPNLYWYRQAAGRGLQLLFYSVGIGQISSEVPQNLSASRPQDRQFILSSKKLLLSDSGFYLCASETVRYGYTFGSGTRLTVV.

By share of the sample, this clonotype is medium-sized. The gene calls are TRBV5-1 and TRBJ2-4, with 8 bases fitting TRBD1. J lost 7 bases, V lost 3 bases, and 6 bases had no gene match. CDR3 length equals 14 residues. Germline V gene sequence: CDR1 SGHRS, CDR2 YFSETQ. The CDR3 nucleotides read TGCGCCAGCAGCTCTCGGACAGGGAAGAACATTCAGTACTTC. It codes for CASSSRTGKNIQYF.

V is TRBV30 and J is TRBJ1-2, with TRBD1 matching over 11 bases. The CDR3 is 16 amino acids. J lost 7 bases, V lost 2 bases, and 12 bases had no gene match. Germline CDR1 reads GTSNPN; CDR2 reads SVGIG (reference sequence). DNA for the CDR3: TGTGCCTGGAGTTTTCTAGGACAGGGGGCGGATTTTGGCTACACCTTC. It encodes CAWSFLGQGADFGYTF.

This clonotype ranks as medium-sized. V usage is TRBV5-6 and J usage is TRBJ2-7; the D gene is possibly TRBD1 (6 bases). Germline V gene lookup returns CDR1 SGHDT and CDR2 YYEEEE. CDR3 length: 13 residues. V shed 4 bases and J shed 1 base, with 9 bases lying between them. The CDR3 reads CASSQDRSYEQYF. The CDR3 coding sequence is TGTGCCAGCAGCCAGGACAGATCCTACGAGCAGTACTTC. Full variable domain (remainder filled in from reference TRBV5-6 and TRBJ2-7): DAGVTQSPTHLIKTRGQQVTLRCSPKSGHDTVSWYQQALGQGPQFIFQYYEEEERQRGNFPDRFSGHQFPNYSSELNVNALLLGDSALYLCASSQDRSYEQYFGPGTRLTVT.

In DNA, the CDR3 is TGTGCCAGCAGCCAAGATTTGGGAAACCTAGTGAACACTGAAGCTTTCTTT. Amino acid sequence: CASSQDLGNLVNTEAFF. The chain couples TRBV14 to TRBJ1-1; D gene unclear. CDR1 and CDR2 (germline): SGHDN, FVKESK. The V end was cut by 0 bases, the J end by 0 bases, with 14 bases between. The CDR3 totals 17 residues.

The chain couples TRBV4-3 to TRBJ1-1; 8 bases are shared with TRBD1. Per the germline V gene, CDR1 is LGHNA and CDR2 is YSLEER. V lost 0 bases to trimming and J lost 0 bases; unmatched junction nucleotides: 3. The CDR3 loop spans 16 amino acids. CDR3 DNA: TGCGCCAGCAGCCAAGATAACAGGGGGGTGAACACTGAAGCTTTCTTT. This gives the protein CASSQDNRGVNTEAFF.

In its sample, this clonotype ranks as large. The rearrangement links TRBV29-1 to TRBJ2-7, with 11 bases lining up with TRBD1. The CDR3 consists of 15 residues. Germline values: CDR1 SQVTM, CDR2 ANQGSEA. After removal of 6 bases from V and 2 bases from J, the junction contained 9 bases not matched to a gene. This CDR3 is CSVRDRGKGTYEQYF. The CDR3 bases are TGCAGCGTACGGGACAGGGGGAAGGGGACCTACGAGCAGTACTTC.

This clonotype was seen more than once but under ten times. The chain links TRBV27 to TRBJ1-1; D not certain. Trimming cost V 7 bases and J 2 bases, with 17 bases left between them. Germline values: CDR1 MNHEY, CDR2 SMNVEV (reference sequence). This CDR3 region has 15 residues. The CDR3 loop is CASKSNLLSNTEAFF. The CDR3 nucleotides read TGTGCCAGCAAATCCAACTTACTAAGCAACACTGAAGCTTTCTTT.

By share of the sample, this clonotype is medium-sized (0.01 to 0.1%). This sequence joins TRBV4-2 and TRBJ2-3; 7 bases are a match to TRBD1. V shed 8 bases, J shed 1 base, and the junction held 12 bases outside the gene matches. The CDR3 sequence is 16 residues long. Per the germline V gene, CDR1 is LGHNA and CDR2 is YNFKEQ. The CDR3 is CASEGAASFGTDTQYF. The CDR3 nucleotides read TGTGCCAGCGAGGGGGCGGCCTCGTTCGGCACAGATACGCAGTATTTT.

In its sample, this clonotype is medium-sized (0.01 to 0.1%). The V call is TRBV27, the J call TRBJ2-5, with D tentatively TRBD1 (6 bases). The CDR3 covers 14 residues. Germline lookup yields CDR1 MNHEY and CDR2 SMNVEV (reference sequence). V lost 4 bases, J lost 4 bases, and 13 bases lay in between. The CDR3 protein is CASSSQTGRETQYF. The DNA for the CDR3 is TGTGCCAGCAGTTCCCAGACAGGTCGAGAGACCCAGTACTTC.